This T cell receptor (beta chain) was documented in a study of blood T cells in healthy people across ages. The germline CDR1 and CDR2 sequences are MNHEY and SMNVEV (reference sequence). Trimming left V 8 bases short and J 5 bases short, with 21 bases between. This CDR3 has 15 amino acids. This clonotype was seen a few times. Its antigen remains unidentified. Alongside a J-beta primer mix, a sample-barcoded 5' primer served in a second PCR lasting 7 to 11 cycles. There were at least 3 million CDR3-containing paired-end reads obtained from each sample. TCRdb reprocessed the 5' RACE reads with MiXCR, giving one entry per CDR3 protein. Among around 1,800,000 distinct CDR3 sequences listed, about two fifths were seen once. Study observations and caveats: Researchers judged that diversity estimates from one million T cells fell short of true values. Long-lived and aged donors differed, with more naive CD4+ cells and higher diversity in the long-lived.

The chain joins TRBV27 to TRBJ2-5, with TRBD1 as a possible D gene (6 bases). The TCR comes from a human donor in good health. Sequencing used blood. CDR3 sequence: CASRPGTLHVETQYF. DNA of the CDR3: TGTGCCAGCCGACCGGGGACACTCCACGTGGAGACCCAGTACTTC.